This T cell receptor (beta chain) was sequenced for a study of blood T cell repertoires in COVID-19. The CDR3 runs 15 residues. After removal of 1 base from V and 4 bases from J, the junction contained 3 bases not matched to a gene. Germline V gene data show CDR1 as SGHAT and CDR2 as FQNNGV. The table came from immunoSEQ multiplex PCR; TCRdb's copy has only in-frame clones and leaves some out. The sample lists under 110,000 clones, 70% to 75% occurring once. What was sequenced was peripheral blood. The origin of this receptor is a human donor with acute or convalescent COVID-19. The donor label of this sample is uncertain. The rearrangement uses TRBV11-2 and TRBJ2-3; TRBD1 matches at 9 bases. The DNA of the CDR3 is TGTGCCAGCAGCTTAGGGGACAGGGACTCAGATACGCAGTATTTT. This translates into CASSLGDRDSDTQYF. Full variable domain (remainder filled in from reference TRBV11-2 and TRBJ2-3): EAGVAQSPRYKIIEKRQSVAFWCNPISGHATLYWYQQILGQGPKLLIQFQNNGVVDDSQLPKDRFSAERLKGVDSTLKIQPAKLEDSAVYLCASSLGDRDSDTQYFGPGTRLTVL.